One sample yielded the 17 T cell receptor beta chains listed below, sequenced in a study of human T cells and chemical hapten exposure. Time point noted: patch test 1, 2 weeks after DPC sensitization. The treatment is: therapeutic diphenylcyclopropenone sensitization with weekly scalp DPC. From the RACE reads, TCRdb called clonotypes with MiXCR, one entry per CDR3 protein. The sample has some 200,000 distinct CDR3 sequences; more than 20% are singletons. The sequencing here drew on whole blood, taken in connection with sensitization to the hapten diphenylcyclopropenone (DPC). These receptors originate from a woman aged 45-65 years with alopecia areata. Some clones in this sample may be carry-over from other donors' samples.

This clonotype was seen a handful of times. The chain recombines TRBV29-1 with TRBJ2-1; D not resolved. There are 11 residues in the CDR3. Germline CDR1 and CDR2: SQVTM and ANQGSEA. The V end lost 2 bases, the J end lost 10 bases, and 9 bases lay between the germline ends. This chain's CDR3 is CSVELRTEQFF. CDR3 DNA: TGCAGCGTTGAATTGAGGACGGAGCAGTTCTTC.

The genes are TRBV5-1 and TRBJ2-5, with TRBD2 matching 10 bases. From germline, CDR1 is SGHRS and CDR2 YFSETQ. There are 16 residues in the CDR3. V shed 2 bases and J 5 bases; nucleotides not matched to a gene: 9. CDR3 in amino acids: CASSLAGGTSTETQYF. The CDR3 DNA sequence: TGCGCCAGCAGCTTAGCGGGAGGGACCTCAACGGAGACCCAGTACTTC.

V is TRBV2 and J is TRBJ1-1, with D maybe TRBD1 (5 bases). The CDR3 contains 15 residues. Per germline, CDR1 SNHLY and CDR2 FYNNEI. Trimming removed 7 bases at V and 10 bases at J, with 25 bases between. The CDR3 spells CASKQEQPGGRAAFF. The DNA for the CDR3 is TGTGCCAGCAAGCAAGAACAGCCGGGGGGGAGGGCAGCTTTCTTT.

The chain uses TRBV5-6 and TRBJ1-2; 7 bases fit TRBD1. Trimming removed 3 bases from V and 2 bases from J; junction bases left unmatched: 4. Per the germline V gene, CDR1 is SGHDT and CDR2 is YYEEEE. The CDR3 has 14 amino acids. CDR3 protein: CASSSQDRNYGYTF. In nucleotides, the CDR3 is TGTGCCAGCAGCTCCCAGGACAGGAACTATGGCTACACCTTC.

This clonotype showed up just a few times. J is TRBJ1-1 and V is TRBV6-5, with D perhaps TRBD1 (5 bases). The CDR3 loop spans 14 amino acids. Germline CDR1 reads MNHEY; CDR2 reads SVGAGI. The V gene lost 6 bases and the J gene lost 0 bases, with 11 bases spanning the gap. The CDR3 DNA reads as TGTGCCAGCAGGGGCGGGACGGTGAACACTGAAGCTTTCTTT. Its translation is CASRGGTVNTEAFF.

In this sample, this clonotype turned up a few times. The chain has TRBV15 and TRBJ2-7, with 9 bases aligning to TRBD1. After removal of 2 bases from V and 7 bases from J, the junction contained 9 bases not matched to a gene. The CDR3 loop spans 15 amino acids. The V gene's germline CDR1 is LNHNV and CDR2 YYDKDF (reference sequence). The CDR3 DNA follows: TGTGCCACCAGCAGATACCGGGACAGGGCGGTTGAGCAGTACTTC. Translating it yields CATSRYRDRAVEQYF.

The chain joins TRBV11-2 to TRBJ1-2; no clear D gene. Between the trimmed V and J ends, which lost 2 bases and 6 bases, there was a span of 19 bases. Germline-derived CDR1 and CDR2 are SGHAT and FQNNGV. CDR3 length equals 16 residues. CDR3 in DNA: TGTGCCAGCAGCTTAAGGGCACGGAGAACAGTCGATGGCTACACCTTC. Its protein product is CASSLRARRTVDGYTF.

The chain couples TRBV10-3 to TRBJ2-3; perhaps TRBD2 as D (5 bases). Trimming took 10 bases from V and 0 from J, leaving 14 bases between them. Germline V lookup: CDR1 ENHRY, CDR2 SYGVKD. The CDR3 is made up of 14 amino acids. The CDR3 region has the DNA TGTGCCACCCGCCCAGCGGCAAGCACAGATACGCAGTATTTT. Encoded protein: CATRPAASTDTQYF.

This clonotype came up a few times. This chain joins TRBV27 and TRBJ2-7; 10 bases are a match to TRBD1. Germline lookup yields CDR1 MNHEY and CDR2 SMNVEV (reference sequence). The J segment lost 6 bases and the V segment lost 5 bases, leaving 7 bases of the junction unmatched. This CDR3 is built from 14 residues. DNA of the CDR3: TGTGCCAGCAGTCTACCGGGACAGGGGCGCGAGCAGTACTTC. This gives the protein CASSLPGQGREQYF.

This rearrangement joins TRBV3-1 to TRBJ2-7; tentatively, D is TRBD1 (6 bases). The CDR3 loop spans 15 amino acids. Trimming pared 5 bases from V and 3 bases from J, leaving 17 bases between. Germline lookup yields CDR1 LGHDT and CDR2 YNNKEL (reference sequence). In DNA form, the CDR3 reads TGTGCCAGCAGCGTGGGACACTTTGGTCACTACGAGCAGTACTTC. Translation: CASSVGHFGHYEQYF.

This chain uses TRBV29-1 with TRBJ1-5; a weak D match, TRBD1 (5 bases). V was clipped by 7 bases and J by 9 bases, with 25 bases between them. Germline V lookup: CDR1 SQVTM, CDR2 ANQGSEA. The CDR3 consists of 15 residues. The CDR3 DNA sequence: TGCAGCGCCCAAACCGGCCAGGGTAGGTCAGGGCCCCAGCATTTT. Translated: CSAQTGQGRSGPQHF.

This clonotype was found a few times. The J gene is TRBJ1-1, the V gene TRBV18, with TRBD1 matching over 7 bases. CDR1 and CDR2 (germline): KGHSH, LQKENI. Losses at the gene ends were 6 bases for V and 4 bases for J; bases not matched to a gene: 11. The CDR3 sequence is 15 residues long. For the CDR3, the DNA is TGTGCCAGCTCGCTTAGACAGGGAGGAAGCACTGAAGCTTTCTTT. Residues: CASSLRQGGSTEAFF.

This clonotype was counted ten times or more. The genes are TRBV27 and TRBJ2-5; 10 bases agree with TRBD2. Germline V CDR1 and CDR2: MNHEY, SMNVEV (reference sequence). The CDR3 covers 16 residues. V lost 5 bases to trimming and J lost 1 base; unmatched junction nucleotides: 7. CDR3 loop: CASSRSSGSSQETQYF. CDR3 sequence (DNA): TGTGCCAGCAGTCGCTCTAGCGGGAGTTCCCAAGAGACCCAGTACTTC.

This sequence joins TRBV9 and TRBJ2-3, with D possibly matching TRBD2 (5 bases). The germline V gene has CDR1 SGDLS and CDR2 YYNGEE. V was pared by 4 bases and J by 1 base, with 19 bases between. The CDR3 is 17 amino acids. The CDR3 coding sequence is TGTGCCAGCAGCCTCCGTAGCGCCCTTGCAGGCACAGATACGCAGTATTTT. It is translated as CASSLRSALAGTDTQYF.

This clonotype came up a few times. The chain is built from TRBV7-8 and TRBJ2-7; the D gene is possibly TRBD2 (5 bases). CDR1 is SGHVS, CDR2 FQNEAQ, per germline. Trimming shortened V by 1 base and J by 3 bases, and 7 bases separated the two germline ends. The CDR3 consists of 13 residues. CDR3 DNA: TGTGCCAGCAGCTTAGGGGCGGGCTACGAGCAGTACTTC. Its protein is CASSLGAGYEQYF. Using reference TRBV7-8 and TRBJ2-7 for the parts outside the CDR3, the full variable domain is GAGVSQSPRYKVAKRGQDVALRCDPISGHVSLFWYQQALGQGPEFLTYFQNEAQLDKSGLPSDRFFAERPEGSVSTLKIQRTQQEDSAVYLCASSLGAGYEQYFGPGTRLTVT.

This clonotype was seen a handful of times. This rearrangement joins TRBV11-2 to TRBJ1-1; D is ambiguous. V was shortened by 11 bases and J by 1 base, with 14 bases between the two germline ends. Germline V lookup: CDR1 SGHAT, CDR2 FQNNGV. The CDR3 loop spans 13 amino acids. The CDR3 nucleotides read TGTGCCGTCCTCGGCGGGCCGAACACTGAAGCTTTCTTT. Its protein is CAVLGGPNTEAFF.

This clonotype was picked up a small number of times. The DNA of the CDR3 is TGTGCCAGCAGCCAAGGACAGGGGGGTCGGTTCTTC. It specifies CASSQGQGGRFF. The chain is built from TRBV3-1 and TRBJ2-1; 9 nucleotides match TRBD1. CDR3 length: 12 amino acids. Looked up from germline, CDR1 is LGHDT and CDR2 is YNNKEL (reference sequence). The V and J ends lost 1 base and 15 bases, in that order; junction bases with no gene match: 4.